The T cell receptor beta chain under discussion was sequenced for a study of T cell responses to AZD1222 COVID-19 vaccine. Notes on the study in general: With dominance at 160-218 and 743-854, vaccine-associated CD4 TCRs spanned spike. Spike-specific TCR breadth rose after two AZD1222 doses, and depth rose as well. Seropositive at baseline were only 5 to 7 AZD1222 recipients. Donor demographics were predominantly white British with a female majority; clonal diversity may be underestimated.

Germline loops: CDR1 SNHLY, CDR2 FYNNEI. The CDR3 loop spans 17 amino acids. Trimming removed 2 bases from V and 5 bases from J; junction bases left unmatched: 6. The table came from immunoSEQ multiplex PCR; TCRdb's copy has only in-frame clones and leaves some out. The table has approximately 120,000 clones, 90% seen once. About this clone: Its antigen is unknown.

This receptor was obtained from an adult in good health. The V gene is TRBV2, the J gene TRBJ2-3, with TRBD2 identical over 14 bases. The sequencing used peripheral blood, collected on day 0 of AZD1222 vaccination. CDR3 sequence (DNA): TGTGCCAGCAGTGAATCGACTAGCGGGAGGGCCGGAGATACGCAGTATTTT. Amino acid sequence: CASSESTSGRAGDTQYF.